This is a list of T cell receptor beta chains from one sample in a study of OX40 agonist ivuxolimab in advanced cancers. TCRdb's table, derived via immunoSEQ multiplex PCR, lists solely in-frame clones and lacks some. The repertoire holds approximately 50,000 clones, with 70% to 80% as singletons. The sample in question was CD4+ or CD8+ T cells sorted from blood, obtained in a trial of the OX40 agonist ivuxolimab. The receptors originated from an adult with an advanced solid tumor such as melanoma, head and neck, liver or kidney cancer. Each CDR3 is given with its conserved first and last residue. The D gene is left open where the match is weak. The listing skips clone size in some rows; elsewhere it reads once, few, many or a size class.

v_gene	j_gene	d_gene	abundance	CDR3nt	CDR3aa
TRBV6-5	TRBJ2-2	-	-	TGTGCCAGCAGTTCCTGGCGGGCCGGGGAGCTGTTTTTT	CASSSWRAGELFF
TRBV28	TRBJ2-7	-	once	TGTGCCGCGACCCGGGACTACGAGCAGTACTTC	CAATRDYEQYF
TRBV11-2	TRBJ2-1	TRBD2	-	TGTGCCAGCAGCGCCGCGGGACTAGCCTTCAACAATGAGCAGTTCTTC	CASSAAGLAFNNEQFF
TRBV7-3	TRBJ2-5	-	-	TGTGCCAGCAGCTTAGGTAGTAGCGCCCAGACCCAGTACTTC	CASSLGSSAQTQYF
TRBV5-4	TRBJ2-7	-	-	TGTGCCAGCAGCGCTTCGGGGAACTACGAGCAGTACTTC	CASSASGNYEQYF
TRBV5-4	TRBJ2-5	TRBD2	-	TGTGCCAGCAGGCTAGCGGGGGGCCGGGAGACCCAGTACTTC	CASRLAGGRETQYF
TRBV10-3	TRBJ1-4	-	-	TGTGCCATCAGTGAACAACAGGGAGGGGAAAAACTGTTTTTT	CAISEQQGGEKLFF
TRBV7-3	TRBJ2-3	TRBD2	-	TGTGCCAGCAGCTTAACGGGCCCGACTAGCGGGAACACAGATACGCAGTATTTT	CASSLTGPTSGNTDTQYF
TRBV7-2	TRBJ1-2	TRBD1	-	TGTGCCAGCAGCTCAGGGGGACAGGGCCTCTATGGCTACACCTTC	CASSSGGQGLYGYTF
TRBV5-5	TRBJ2-3	-	-	TGTGCCAGCAGCTTGCAGGTTCTTAGCACAGATACGCAGTATTTT	CASSLQVLSTDTQYF
TRBV5-6	TRBJ2-5	-	-	TGTGCCAGCAGCCCGGCCTCGTTCCGGGGCCAAGAGACCCAGTACTTC	CASSPASFRGQETQYF
TRBV18	TRBJ2-2	-	-	TGTGCCAGCTCACCTCAGGAGGTTATCGCGAACACCGGGGAGCTGTTTTTT	CASSPQEVIANTGELFF
TRBV30	TRBJ1-6	-	-	TGTGCCTCTACTAAACAGGGAAGATCACCCCTCCACTTT	CASTKQGRSPLHF
TRBV7-2	TRBJ2-3	TRBD2	-	TGTGCCAGCAGCTTATGGGGCGGGAGTACAGATACGCAGTATTTT	CASSLWGGSTDTQYF
TRBV7-2	TRBJ2-7	TRBD1	-	TGTGCCAGCAGCTTAAGGACAGGGGGTCGGTACGAGCAGTACTTC	CASSLRTGGRYEQYF
TRBV19	TRBJ1-4	-	once	TGTGCCAGTAGTCTAGCTGCCGGGACCTGGAACGAAAAACTGTTTTTT	CASSLAAGTWNEKLFF
TRBV9	TRBJ2-1	-	-	TGTGCCAGCAGCCCGTCGTGGGGGAGCTACAATGAGCAGTTCTTC	CASSPSWGSYNEQFF
TRBV5-1	TRBJ1-4	TRBD1	-	TGCGCCAGCAGCCGGACAGGGAGTAATGAAAAACTGTTTTTT	CASSRTGSNEKLFF
TRBV6-1	TRBJ1-5	-	few	TGTGCCAGCAGCCAGATACACCTGCCCCAGCATTTT	CASSQIHLPQHF
TRBV10-3	TRBJ2-7	-	-	TGTGCCATTAGACCGGGAGCCGGGAACGAGCAGTACTTC	CAIRPGAGNEQYF
TRBV19	TRBJ1-1	TRBD1	-	TGTGCCAGTAGTAAACGACAGGGGAACACTGAAGCTTTCTTT	CASSKRQGNTEAFF
TRBV7-3	TRBJ2-3	-	-	TGTGCCAGCAGCCCGACTATGGGAGCAGCCACGCAGTATTTT	CASSPTMGAATQYF
TRBV27	TRBJ1-1	-	-	TGTGCCAGCAGTTTTTGGGGGAAGAACACTGAAGCTTTCTTT	CASSFWGKNTEAFF
TRBV19	TRBJ1-3	TRBD1	once	TGTGCCAGTAGTATGGACAGGGCGAGGGGAAACACCATATATTTT	CASSMDRARGNTIYF
TRBV7-9	TRBJ2-1	-	-	TGTGCCAGCAGCCAGGTCCAACTAGCCCACAATGAGCAGTTCTTC	CASSQVQLAHNEQFF
TRBV5-6	TRBJ2-5	TRBD1	-	TGTGCCAGCAGCTTGGTATCAGGGGGAGAGACCCAGTACTTC	CASSLVSGGETQYF
TRBV18	TRBJ2-2	-	-	TGTGCCAGCTCACCTGTGACCGGGGAGCTGTTTTTT	CASSPVTGELFF
TRBV5-1	TRBJ2-5	-	-	TGCGCCAGCAGCTTGGAACTGGGGGAGGAGACCCAGTACTTC	CASSLELGEETQYF
TRBV19	TRBJ2-6	TRBD1	-	TGTGCCAGTAGTATAGATCTATTTGGGACAGGCGTTTTCGCGGCCAACGTCCTGACTTTC	CASSIDLFGTGVFAANVLTF
TRBV6-4	TRBJ1-2	-	-	TGTGCCAGCAGTCCAGGGAGGGCTTATGGCTACACCTTC	CASSPGRAYGYTF
TRBV27	TRBJ1-2	TRBD1	-	TGTGCCAGCAGTTTATATGGGACAGGTCCTAACTATGGCTACACCTTC	CASSLYGTGPNYGYTF
TRBV5-4	TRBJ2-7	-	-	TGTGCCAGCAGCTTGGGTTCAGGGCTCTACGAGCAGTACTTC	CASSLGSGLYEQYF
TRBV28	TRBJ2-4	-	-	TGTGCCAGCAGCTCCGACAGCCGCCTGAACATTCAGTACTTC	CASSSDSRLNIQYF
TRBV28	TRBJ2-7	-	-	TGTGCCAGCAGTTCGCTAAGCGAGCAGTACTTC	CASSSLSEQYF
TRBV18	TRBJ2-2	TRBD1	-	TGTGCCAGCTCACACGACAGGGGAAACACCGGGGAGCTGTTTTTT	CASSHDRGNTGELFF
TRBV19	TRBJ2-1	-	-	TGTGCCAGTAGTATAGGAGAAGGGGGAGGTGAGCAGTTCTTC	CASSIGEGGGEQFF
TRBV28	TRBJ1-5	-	few	TGTGCCAGCACTAGGGAGGGTCAGCCCCAGCATTTT	CASTREGQPQHF
TRBV28	TRBJ1-2	-	-	TGTGCCAGCAGTCACCGGGACGGAATTTTTTATGGCTACACCTTC	CASSHRDGIFYGYTF
TRBV19	TRBJ1-5	TRBD1	once	TGTGCCAGTAGTGGGCAGGGGGCCCAGCATTTT	CASSGQGAQHF
TRBV2	TRBJ1-1	-	-	TGTGCCAGCAGTGGGGGGCAACGTGCTTTCTTT	CASSGGQRAFF
TRBV21-1	TRBJ1-1	-	many	TGTGCCAGCAGCAAAAAAGACGCAGGGTTGAACACTGAAGCTTTCTTT	CASSKKDAGLNTEAFF
TRBV29-1	TRBJ1-1	TRBD1	-	TGCAGCGCCGAAAAACAGGGGGCGACTGAAGCTTTCTTT	CSAEKQGATEAFF
TRBV18	TRBJ2-1	TRBD2	-	TGTGCCAGCTCACCGGGACTAGCGACAATTGAGCAGTTCTTC	CASSPGLATIEQFF